This is a list of T cell receptor beta chains from one sample in a study of blood T cell repertoires in COVID-19. Produced via immunoSEQ multiplex PCR; TCRdb's table is partial and in-frame only. The sample lists just over 60,000 clones, approximately 79% occurring once. Sequenced sample: peripheral blood. These receptor sequences come from a man in his 60s with acute or convalescent COVID-19. Both conserved end residues are part of each CDR3. D genes are given only for firm matches. Clone size, where shown, is once, few, many, or a class for clones that have expanded.

TRBJ2-1	.	TRBV6-6	TRBD2	TGTGCCAGCAGTCGAAGGGCTAGCGGGAGCGGGGCCTCCTACAATGAGCAGTTCTTC	CASSRRASGSGASYNEQFF
TRBJ2-7	few	TRBV2	.	TGTGCCAGCAGGGCATTGACCTACGAGCAGTACTTC	CASRALTYEQYF
TRBJ1-1	.	TRBV5-8	.	TGTGCCAGCAGCTTGGGTTCATTGTCCCAACTCCCCTACACTGAAGCTTTCTTT	CASSLGSLSQLPYTEAFF
TRBJ2-7	.	TRBV10-3	TRBD1	TGTGCCATCAGTGCTACAGGGGGCAACCGCCACGAGCAGTACTTC	CAISATGGNRHEQYF
TRBJ2-2	.	TRBV9	TRBD1	TGTGCCAGCAGCGACACAGGGGGCAACACCGGGGAGCTGTTTTTT	CASSDTGGNTGELFF
TRBJ2-2	few	TRBV9	TRBD1	TGTGCCAGCAGCGTAGGGACAGGGGTCAGCACCGGGGAGCTGTTTTTT	CASSVGTGVSTGELFF
TRBJ2-1	.	TRBV5-1	TRBD2	TGCGCCAGCAGCTTGGGGACTAGCTACAATGAGCAGTTCTTC	CASSLGTSYNEQFF
TRBJ1-1	few	TRBV27	TRBD1	TGTGCCAGCAGTAATGGAGACAGGGACACTGAAGCTTTCTTT	CASSNGDRDTEAFF
TRBJ2-1	.	TRBV18	TRBD2	TGTGCCAGCTCCATGCGGGGGGCCTTAAGAGCGGGAGCGGGTGAGCAGTTCTTC	CASSMRGALRAGAGEQFF
TRBJ2-4	.	TRBV19	TRBD1	TGTGCCAGTAGTACACAGGGGACAGGGGGTTTGGACATTCAGTACTTC	CASSTQGTGGLDIQYF
TRBJ2-7	.	TRBV6-1	.	TGTGCCAGCAGTGAAGCGCTTGGGAGCTCCTACGAGCAGTACTTC	CASSEALGSSYEQYF
TRBJ1-2	.	TRBV5-1	.	TGCGCCAGCAGCTTGGAGACAGACACTTATGGCTACACCTTC	CASSLETDTYGYTF
TRBJ1-1	few	TRBV19	TRBD1	TGTGCCAGTTCGTTTCAGGGGGCTCGAGGGCCTGAAGCTTTCTTT	CASSFQGARGPEAFF
TRBJ1-4	.	TRBV7-8	.	TGTGCCAGCAGACCATCCGAGCTTAATGAAAAACTGTTTTTT	CASRPSELNEKLFF
TRBJ1-2	.	TRBV4-1	.	TGCGCCAGCAGCCATATAACGATGGAGGGCTACACCTTC	CASSHITMEGYTF
TRBJ1-5	once	TRBV19	.	TGTGCCAGTAGTATTGTCAGAAGCGATCAGCCCCAGCATTTT	CASSIVRSDQPQHF
TRBJ1-2	.	TRBV15	.	TGTGCCACCAGCAGAGATTTGTTAGAGAACTATGGCTACACCTTC	CATSRDLLENYGYTF
TRBJ1-1	.	TRBV2	.	TGTGCCAGCAGTGTCAGGGGTGGGACGAACACTGAAGCTTTCTTT	CASSVRGGTNTEAFF
TRBJ2-7	.	TRBV6-5	TRBD2	TGTGCCAGCAGTTACCGACAGGGACCTAGCGGGAGCGAGCAGTACTTC	CASSYRQGPSGSEQYF
TRBJ2-7	.	TRBV5-1	.	TGCGCCAGCAGCCGTTCCAGGGCTGACGAGCAGTACTTC	CASSRSRADEQYF
TRBJ2-7	.	TRBV2	TRBD1	TGTGCCAGCAAGGTCTCCGGGACAGGGAGCGAGCAGTACTTC	CASKVSGTGSEQYF
TRBJ2-3	.	TRBV25-1	.	TGTGCCAGCAGTGAATCGCGGGGCCTCACAGATACGCAGTATTTT	CASSESRGLTDTQYF
TRBJ2-1	.	TRBV3-1/TRBV3-2	.	TGTGCCAGCAGCCAAGAGTCATACAATGAGCAGTTCTTC	CASSQESYNEQFF
TRBJ1-3	.	TRBV5-1	.	TGCGCCAGCAGCTTCCTCAGGGACTCTGGAAACACCATATATTTT	CASSFLRDSGNTIYF
TRBJ1-2	.	TRBV28	.	TGTGCCAGCAGTCCCCAGGGGAGATACGGCTACACCTTC	CASSPQGRYGYTF
TRBJ2-5	.	TRBV25-1	TRBD1	TGTGCCAGCAGTCTTCCCCTCCACAGGGGTGATGAGACCCAGTACTTC	CASSLPLHRGDETQYF
TRBJ1-4	.	TRBV4-3	.	TGCGCCAGCAGCCAAGCGAGGGCTTCTAATGAAAAACTGTTTTTT	CASSQARASNEKLFF
TRBJ1-3	.	TRBV7-9	.	TGTGCCAGCAGCTTAGAGTGGCAGGCTGGAAACACCATATATTTT	CASSLEWQAGNTIYF
TRBJ2-1	.	TRBV6-5	TRBD2	TGTGCCAGCAGTCCCACCTCGGGACTAGCGGGAATCTTCTTC	CASSPTSGLAGIFF
TRBJ2-2	.	TRBV3-1/TRBV3-2	TRBD1	TGTGCCACTTTAACCAGGGGGGGGGAGCTGTTTTTT	CATLTRGGELFF
TRBJ1-2	.	TRBV6-1	.	TGTGCCAGCAGTGTTAACCAAGGAGCTACTTCTAACTATGGCTACACCTTC	CASSVNQGATSNYGYTF
TRBJ2-1	.	TRBV7-3	.	TGTGCCAGCAGCTTACTTTCGGGGAATGAGCAGTTCTTC	CASSLLSGNEQFF
TRBJ1-2	.	TRBV3-1/TRBV3-2	.	TGTGCCAGCAGCCAAATGACCAGACAGCGTCAGGGCTACACCTTC	CASSQMTRQRQGYTF
TRBJ2-7	.	TRBV30	.	TGTGCCTGGTCGCCCGGGACCTACGAGCAGTACTTC	CAWSPGTYEQYF
TRBJ2-2	.	TRBV7-8	TRBD2	TGTGCCAGCAGCCCCGGACTAGCGGGAGTTGGCACCGGGGAGCTGTTTTTT	CASSPGLAGVGTGELFF
TRBJ2-1	.	TRBV29-1	.	TGCAGCGTTGATGAGTCAGGTTTATACAATGAGCAGTTCTTC	CSVDESGLYNEQFF
TRBJ2-3	.	TRBV4-3	.	TGCGCCAGCAGCCAAGAGTTGCTAGCGGATACGCAGTATTTT	CASSQELLADTQYF
TRBJ2-1	.	TRBV30	TRBD2	TGTGCCTGGAGTGTATCTAGCGGGCGCTCGGAGTTCTTC	CAWSVSSGRSEFF
TRBJ1-1	.	TRBV2	.	TGTGCCAGCAGTACGGACAGCAACACTGAAGCTTTCTTT	CASSTDSNTEAFF
TRBJ1-6	.	TRBV7-9	TRBD1	TGTGCCAGCAGCTTCCCCAGGGGGGAGCGTTCACCCCTCCACTTT	CASSFPRGERSPLHF
TRBJ2-3	.	TRBV19	.	TGTGCCAGTAGTATATACAGGGATGAGGTGACAGATACGCAGTATTTT	CASSIYRDEVTDTQYF
TRBJ2-7	once	TRBV27	.	TGTGCCAGCAGTCCAAGGGACTTTTACGGGATGCAGCAGTACTTC	CASSPRDFYGMQQYF
TRBJ2-7	.	TRBV5-6	.	TGTGCCAGCAGCTTGCTTGCCTCGAGCTCCTACGAGCAGTACTTC	CASSLLASSSYEQYF
TRBJ2-2	once	TRBV19	.	TGTGCCAGTAGTCTTACCGGGACAAACACCGGGGAGCTGTTTTTT	CASSLTGTNTGELFF
TRBJ2-7	.	TRBV4-1	.	TGCGCCAGCAGCCACGGGATAGCCTACGAGCAGTACTTC	CASSHGIAYEQYF
TRBJ2-1	.	TRBV2	TRBD2	TGTGCCAGTGGGGCGCCGGGACTAGCGGGAGACAATGAGCAGTTCTTC	CASGAPGLAGDNEQFF
TRBJ1-1	.	TRBV19	.	TGTGCCAGTAGTCAGGGGAACACTGAAGCTTTCTTT	CASSQGNTEAFF